This record looks at one TCR beta chain sequence and its context. Source study methods: Estimated nucleated cell counts came from reference gene primer amplification. TCRdb's table, derived via immunoSEQ multiplex PCR, lists solely in-frame clones and lacks some. That table furnishes V, J and clone size, whereas the DNA furnished D and trimming. Seen here are 85,000 to 120,000 clones, under 85% observed once, and the top ten hold roughly 13%. This entry is derived from a study of blood T cell repertoires in COVID-19. For the study at large: The United States, Italy and Spain were the sources of the acute and convalescent COVID-19 samples. The analysed material was cDNA or gDNA that came from T cells, B-cell-depleted T cells, or PBMCs.

Germline CDR1 and CDR2: SNHLY and FYNNEI. This CDR3 has 15 residues. After removal of 5 bases from V and 4 bases from J, the junction contained 6 bases not matched to a gene. The chain is built from TRBV2 and TRBJ2-5, with TRBD1 matching over 11 bases. This TCR came from a woman in her fifties or sixties with acute or convalescent COVID-19. Sequenced material: peripheral blood. The CDR3: CASSLDRGLRETQYF. For the CDR3, the DNA is TGTGCCAGCAGTCTGGACAGGGGGCTAAGAGAGACCCAGTACTTC.